This TCR beta chain was identified in a study of cytomegalovirus exposure and HLA in healthy donors. Regarding the study as a whole: The classifier reportedly diagnosed cytomegalovirus status with high specificity and sensitivity. The authors confirmed in vitro that a few CMV-associated chains were specific for CMV antigens. The authors enumerated around 150 TCR beta chains as linked to cytomegalovirus.

The CDR3 totals 17 residues. Germline values: CDR1 SGHVS, CDR2 FQNEAQ. V shed 5 bases and J shed 0 bases, with 17 bases lying between them. Concerning this clone itself: The antigen remains undetermined.

This table comes from immunoSEQ multiplex PCR, and its TCRdb copy is limited to in-frame clones, with some not included. The sample shows more than 95,000 clones, roughly nine tenths of them seen only once. The receptor's source is a woman younger than 35 in good health and CMV-seropositive. The rearrangement joins TRBV7-8 to TRBJ1-5; D is perhaps TRBD1 (6 bases). The source material was PBMCs. CDR3 loop: CASSPRLQGNSNQPQHF. CDR3 sequence (DNA): TGTGCCAGCAGCCCCCGATTACAGGGAAATAGCAATCAGCCCCAGCATTTT.